This T cell receptor beta chain was captured in a study of T cell repertoires in cytomegalovirus infection. Background on the study: Selection of CMV epitopes for the study included recently identified HLA-C-restricted and well-studied HLA-B-restricted ones. Carrying CMV and the relevant HLA type showed in public TCR beta signatures.

This clonotype has a count of ten or more. Its specificity is not known. TCRdb fed the reads into MiXCR, producing one record per CDR3 protein. Of about 770,000 distinct CDR3 sequences in the sample, under 35% are singletons; the top ten hold around 13%. Study findings and constraints: There were HLA-C-restricted CMV-specific TCR beta clonotypes dominating the ex vivo response. Summed frequency of shared TCR beta families picked out CMV carriers who also had the relevant HLA.

The clonotype comes from a human donor in good health (CMV status not recorded). Some clones in this sample may be carry-over from other donors' samples. This material consisted of cultured CD8+ T cells from PBMCs, taken from culture after CMV antigen stimulation.

CDR3 sequence: CASSLEGAGHLSYNEQFF. The CDR3 DNA sequence: TGTGCCAGCAGCTTAGAGGGCGCGGGACACCTCTCCTACAATGAGCAGTTCTTC. The rearrangement joins TRBV7-6 to TRBJ2-1, with D perhaps matching TRBD1 or TRBD2 (6 bases each). Per the germline V gene, CDR1 is SGHVS and CDR2 is FNYEAQ. Trimming pared 1 base from V and 0 bases from J, leaving 16 bases between. The CDR3 is 18 amino acids.